This is a list of T cell receptor beta chains from one sample in a study of regulatory T cells in long-lasting Graves disease. TCRdb re-called the multiplex PCR reads through MiXCR, storing one row per CDR3 protein. The sample consists of about half a million distinct CDR3 sequences, about 12% of them appearing once. The sample also formed part of further work on T cells in Graves' hyperthyroidism and ophthalmopathy.

The material was peripheral blood mononuclear cells (PBMCs), obtained at new diagnosis, from a patient treated with antithyroid drugs. The receptors were sampled from a woman aged 25-40 years with Graves disease. The CDR3 runs from the conserved cysteine through the conserved F or W. A D gene is named only where the DNA matches it firmly. A row's size may be missing; if present it is once, few, many or a size class.

CDR3 length,clone size,D gene,V gene,J gene,CDR3 protein,CDR3 DNA
15,.,.,TRBV6-1,TRBJ1-1,CASSLTPRGVTEAFF,TGTGCCAGCAGCCTAACCCCCAGGGGAGTTACTGAAGCTTTCTTT
16,many,.,TRBV20-1,TRBJ1-6,CSASERDIPDFSPLHF,TGCAGTGCATCCGAGCGAGACATCCCCGACTTTTCACCCCTCCACTTT
14,many,.,TRBV6-1,TRBJ1-1,CASSEETGWNEAFF,TGTGCCAGCAGTGAAGAAACAGGGTGGAATGAAGCTTTCTTT
15,many,TRBD2,TRBV11-1,TRBJ2-1,CASSWGLAGSVEQFF,TGTGCCAGCAGCTGGGGACTAGCGGGATCGGTTGAGCAGTTCTTC
16,few,.,TRBV5-1,TRBJ2-3,CASSFGGTSSTDTQYF,TGCGCCAGCAGCTTTGGTGGAACTTCTAGCACAGATACGCAGTATTTT
15,many,TRBD2,TRBV5-1,TRBJ2-1,CASRLGASGNNEQFF,TGCGCCAGCAGACTGGGCGCTAGCGGGAACAATGAGCAGTTCTTC
14,few,.,TRBV30,TRBJ1-3,CAWSFGRVGNTIYF,TGTGCCTGGAGTTTCGGCAGGGTGGGAAACACCATATATTTT
14,many,.,TRBV6-5,TRBJ2-3,CTSSYVSGSDTQYF,TGTACCAGCAGTTACGTGTCGGGGTCCGATACGCAGTATTTT
15,many,.,TRBV19,TRBJ2-6,CASRPQISGANVLTF,TGTGCCAGTAGGCCTCAAATTTCTGGGGCCAACGTCCTGACTTTC
17,many,TRBD2,TRBV27,TRBJ2-6,CASSGGGILSGANVLTF,TGTGCCAGCAGTGGGGGGGGGATCCTCTCTGGGGCCAACGTCCTGACTTTC
15,.,.,TRBV10-3,TRBJ2-1,CAISESQTAINEQFF,TGTGCCATCAGTGAGTCCCAGACAGCGATCAATGAGCAGTTCTTC
15,many,.,TRBV28,TRBJ1-2,CASRTQGSRGYGYTF,TGTGCCAGCAGGACTCAGGGGAGCAGGGGCTATGGCTACACCTTC
14,many,.,TRBV27,TRBJ1-4,CASSLEGGIGKLFF,TGTGCCAGCAGTTTGGAGGGGGGGATCGGAAAACTGTTTTTT
10,many,.,TRBV29-1,TRBJ1-4,CSGYMGKLFF,TGCAGCGGATACATGGGAAAACTGTTTTTT
16,few,.,TRBV7-3,TRBJ1-2,CASALNGQPKERGYTF,TGTGCCAGCGCCTTAAACGGACAGCCAAAGGAACGGGGCTACACCTTC
11,many,.,TRBV29-1,TRBJ2-1,CSVELGYEQFF,TGCAGCGTTGAACTAGGATATGAGCAGTTCTTC
16,few,.,TRBV6-1,TRBJ2-1,CASSPLVKGSYNEQFF,TGTGCCAGCAGTCCCCTCGTTAAGGGCTCCTACAATGAGCAGTTCTTC
11,many,.,TRBV24-1,TRBJ1-3,CATSGGCTIYF,TGTGCCACCAGTGGAGGATGCACCATATATTTT
16,many,TRBD1,TRBV20-1,TRBJ2-7,CSAKIPLGTGTYEQYF,TGCAGTGCCAAGATCCCCCTAGGGACAGGGACCTACGAGCAGTACTTC
13,many,TRBD1,TRBV10-3,TRBJ1-2,CAIRSGQENGYTF,TGTGCCATCAGGTCGGGACAGGAGAATGGCTACACCTTC
14,many,TRBD1,TRBV15,TRBJ2-7,CATSRDRGHDEQYF,TGTGCCACCAGCAGGGACAGGGGGCACGACGAGCAGTACTTC
18,many,.,TRBV15,TRBJ2-1,CATSRSGTQQIFYNEQFF,TGTGCCACCAGCAGATCCGGGACCCAACAAATCTTCTACAATGAGCAGTTCTTC
15,many,.,TRBV20-1,TRBJ1-2,CSALDTGTQGGGYTF,TGCAGTGCTTTGGACACCGGGACCCAGGGCGGAGGCTACACCTTC
14,.,.,TRBV5-1,TRBJ2-1,CASSFQGPGNEQFF,TGCGCCAGCAGCTTTCAGGGGCCAGGCAATGAGCAGTTCTTC